The 24 T cell receptor beta chains below were found in one sample sequenced in a study of T cells in Graves' hyperthyroidism and ophthalmopathy. It was RNA transcripts that yielded the amplified TCR beta CDR3 regions. The HTBI primer set served for first-round RT-PCR of the TCR CDR3. TCRdb ran MiXCR on the multiplex PCR reads and lists one entry per CDR3 protein. Of about 300,000 distinct CDR3 sequences in the sample, roughly 20% are singletons; the top ten hold under 40%. The sequenced sample consisted of blood. These receptors all come from a middle-aged man with Graves' ophthalmopathy.

The rearrangement uses TRBV28 and TRBJ2-3; 11 nucleotides line up with TRBD2. J was trimmed by 2 bases and V by 6 bases; bases with no gene match: 7. Germline assignment: CDR1 MDHEN and CDR2 SYDVKM. The CDR3 loop spans 16 amino acids. CDR3 protein: CASSLGLAGLTDTQYF. Written as DNA, the CDR3 is TGTGCCAGCAGCTTAGGACTAGCGGGTCTCACAGATACGCAGTATTTT.

The gene calls are TRBV6-1 and TRBJ2-7, with unresolved D. CDR3 length equals 11 residues. From germline, CDR1 is MNHNS and CDR2 SASEGT. Trimming left V 6 bases short and J 5 bases short, with 8 bases between. CDR3 protein: CASSVLNEQYF. CDR3 DNA sequence: TGTGCCAGCAGCGTATTAAACGAGCAGTACTTC.

This clonotype has at least ten counts. V usage is TRBV20-1 and J usage is TRBJ2-7; 13 bases align to TRBD2. This CDR3 is built from 17 residues. V trimming: 0 bases; J trimming: 3 bases; junction bases outside the gene matches: 8. The germline V gene has CDR1 DFQATT and CDR2 SNEGSKA (reference sequence). The CDR3 region is CSARDPQLAGGHYEQYF. CDR3 in DNA: TGCAGTGCTAGAGATCCCCAACTAGCGGGAGGGCACTACGAGCAGTACTTC.

In this sample, this clonotype turned up a few times. This rearrangement joins TRBV27 to TRBJ1-6; 9 bases align to TRBD1. Per germline, CDR1 MNHEY and CDR2 SMNVEV (reference sequence). The CDR3 has 16 amino acids. V shed 6 bases and J 7 bases; nucleotides not matched to a gene: 10. As DNA, the CDR3 is TGTGCCAGCAGGGACGGGGACAGGGTGGGGAATTCACCCCTCCACTTT. Residues: CASRDGDRVGNSPLHF.

This clonotype was seen ten or more times. This chain joins TRBV6-1 and TRBJ2-5; either TRBD1 or TRBD2 may fit D (5 bases each). CDR1 is MNHNS, CDR2 SASEGT, per germline. With 2 bases removed from V and 5 bases from J, the gap between germline ends came to 12 bases. This CDR3 region has 14 residues. The CDR3 region is CASSETGRSETQYF. For the CDR3, the DNA is TGTGCCAGCAGTGAAACGGGGCGGTCGGAGACCCAGTACTTC.

The chain links TRBV7-3 to TRBJ2-5; D is undetermined. This CDR3 is 13 amino acids long. CDR1 is SGHTA and CDR2 is FQGTGA in the germline V gene. V was trimmed by 2 bases and J by 5 bases, leaving 9 bases between them. The CDR3 DNA reads as TGTGCCAGCAGCTTATCGGCGAGGGAGACCCAGTACTTC. Amino acid sequence: CASSLSARETQYF.

A remark on this clonotype: A much larger clone differs from this one at a single base, so this may be a read error. The CDR3 sequence: CSATSGDTEAFF. The CDR3 nucleotides are TGCAGTGCTACTAGCGGAGACACTGAAGCTTTCTTT. The chain employs TRBV20-1 and TRBJ1-1; D is uncertain. The length of the CDR3 is 12 residues. The V gene lost 4 bases and the J gene lost 3 bases, with 9 bases spanning the gap. Germline values: CDR1 DFQATT, CDR2 SNEGSKA (reference sequence).

This clonotype was seen at least ten times. The chain links TRBV20-1 to TRBJ2-3; the D gene is possibly TRBD2 (6 bases). With 0 bases removed from V and 4 bases from J, the gap between germline ends came to 14 bases. There are 15 residues in the CDR3. CDR1 is DFQATT, CDR2 SNEGSKA, per germline (reference sequence). The CDR3 DNA is TGCAGTGCTAGAGATCACGGGAGTAGGCCAGATACGCAGTATTTT. Protein product: CSARDHGSRPDTQYF.

This CDR3 reads CASSLGPLGSGTGDEQFF. CDR3 bases: TGTGCCAGCAGCTTAGGCCCACTGGGTAGCGGGACCGGCGATGAGCAGTTCTTC. The rearrangement uses TRBV7-6 and TRBJ2-1; 8 bases are shared with TRBD2. This CDR3 comprises 18 residues. J gave up 8 bases and V 1 base, and 16 bases lay outside the gene matches. CDR1 SGHVS and CDR2 FNYEAQ come from the germline V gene.

The gene calls are TRBV27 and TRBJ1-2; the D gene is possibly TRBD1 (6 bases). There are 14 residues in the CDR3. V lost 6 bases, J lost 2 bases, and 13 bases lay in between. Germline V CDR1 and CDR2: MNHEY, SMNVEV (reference sequence). The CDR3 coding sequence is TGTGCCAGCAGCCCGGACAGAGCCAACTATGGCTACACCTTC. As protein: CASSPDRANYGYTF.

The genes are TRBV2 and TRBJ1-1; the D gene is possibly TRBD1 (5 bases). Germline V CDR1 and CDR2: SNHLY, FYNNEI. The CDR3 has 12 residues. Trimming removed 9 bases from V and 6 bases from J, with 14 bases in between. The CDR3 region is CARKRRGSEAFF. CDR3 coding DNA: TGTGCCAGAAAGAGACGGGGCTCTGAAGCTTTCTTT.

This clonotype turned up a few times. The chain couples TRBV7-3 to TRBJ2-1; 8 bases align to TRBD2. The CDR3 is 17 residues long. Trimming at V came to 2 bases and at J to 6 bases, leaving 12 bases not matched to a gene. Germline V gene data show CDR1 as SGHTA and CDR2 as FQGTGA. CDR3 in DNA: TGTGCCAGCAGCTTACTGGGTACGGCTAGCGGGTCCAATGAGCAGTTCTTC. Translated: CASSLLGTASGSNEQFF.

In this sample, this clonotype turned up many times. The CDR3 reads CASSYGKGSYEQYF. CDR3 sequence (DNA): TGTGCCAGCAGTTACGGGAAGGGGTCCTACGAGCAGTACTTC. The V and J genes are TRBV6-5 and TRBJ2-7; a weak D match, TRBD1 (5 bases). Germline V gene sequence: CDR1 MNHEY, CDR2 SVGAGI. Trimming took 2 bases from V and 1 from J, leaving 9 bases between them. CDR3 length equals 14 residues.

This clonotype appeared many times. The CDR3 DNA is TGTGCCAGCAGCCGGAGGGAAAGCGGGAGGGCCGGGGACATTCAGTACTTC. It specifies CASSRRESGRAGDIQYF. The V call is TRBV3-1, the J call TRBJ2-4, with 10 positions matching TRBD2. Germline CDR1 LGHDT, CDR2 YNNKEL (reference sequence). V dropped 4 bases and J dropped 8; count of bases not matched to a gene: 14. This CDR3 is 17 amino acids long.

This clonotype has ten or more counts. This rearrangement joins TRBV6-6 to TRBJ2-3, with D perhaps matching TRBD2 (6 bases). Germline values: CDR1 MNHNY, CDR2 SVGAGI (reference sequence). CDR3 length: 15 amino acids. V lost 2 bases, J lost 2 bases, and 11 bases lay in between. CDR3 residues: CASSYGGGNTDTQYF. CDR3 DNA sequence: TGTGCCAGCAGTTACGGAGGCGGGAACACAGATACGCAGTATTTT.

The count of this clonotype is one. CDR3 amino acids: CAISDLQGLYGYTF. CDR3 in DNA: TGTGCCATCAGTGACCTACAGGGCCTCTATGGCTACACCTTC. This chain connects TRBV10-3 to TRBJ1-2; possible D gene TRBD1, 6 bases. V lost 3 bases to trimming and J lost 4 bases, with 12 bases between them. The CDR3 has 14 residues. Germline loops: CDR1 ENHRY, CDR2 SYGVKD.

V gene TRBV27 combines with J gene TRBJ1-5, with a possible D match to TRBD1 (5 bases). Germline-derived CDR1 and CDR2 are MNHEY and SMNVEV (reference sequence). The CDR3 sequence is 13 residues long. V shed 6 bases and J shed 10 bases, with 16 bases lying between them. The CDR3 sequence is CASSRDPSTPQHF. Here the CDR3 DNA reads TGTGCCAGCAGCCGGGACCCATCAACCCCCCAGCATTTT.

This clonotype occurred a few times. The rearrangement uses TRBV7-3 and TRBJ1-2; TRBD1 is a possible D gene (5 bases). Germline CDR1 SGHTA, CDR2 FQGTGA. The V end lost 0 bases, the J end lost 3 bases, and 11 bases lay between the germline ends. The CDR3 runs to 15 residues. CDR3 in DNA: TGTGCCAGCAGCTTAACAGGGCGGGACCACTATGGCTACACCTTC. Encoded protein: CASSLTGRDHYGYTF.

This clonotype was seen at least ten times. This chain connects TRBV20-1 to TRBJ2-3; D gene uncertain. Trimming took off 6 bases at V and 2 bases at J, with 6 bases between the two ends. The CDR3 runs to 11 residues. Germline V gene lookup returns CDR1 DFQATT and CDR2 SNEGSKA (reference sequence). DNA for the CDR3: TGCAGTGCGAAACCCACAGATACGCAGTATTTT. It translates to CSAKPTDTQYF.

The chain joins TRBV5-1 to TRBJ1-3; TRBD1 matches at 7 bases. V was pared by 4 bases and J by 2 bases, with 9 bases of the junction left unmatched. Germline values: CDR1 SGHRS, CDR2 YFSETQ. The CDR3 contains 16 residues. The CDR3 loop is CASSPEQGSAGNTIYF. Here the CDR3 DNA reads TGCGCCAGCAGCCCGGAACAGGGGAGCGCTGGAAACACCATATATTTT.

This sequence joins TRBV7-6 and TRBJ1-4; tentative D call: TRBD1 (5 bases). The length of the CDR3 is 17 residues. CDR1 and CDR2 (germline): SGHVS, FNYEAQ. Trimming shortened V by 4 bases and J by 0 bases, and 15 bases separated the two germline ends. CDR3 sequence: CASSSAWGESTNEKLFF. The CDR3 DNA follows: TGTGCCAGCAGCTCAGCATGGGGGGAATCAACTAATGAAAAACTGTTTTTT. The variable domain in full, with the rest retrieved from reference TRBV7-6 and TRBJ1-4, is GAGVSQSPRYKVTKRGQDVALRCDPISGHVSLYWYRQALGQGPEFLTYFNYEAQQDKSGLPNDRFSAERPEGSISTLTIQRTEQRDSAMYRCASSSAWGESTNEKLFFGSGTQLSVL.

This clonotype was counted at least ten times. This chain connects TRBV20-1 to TRBJ2-7, with D unresolved. Trimming removed 0 bases from V and 3 bases from J, with 18 bases in between. Germline V gene sequence: CDR1 DFQATT, CDR2 SNEGSKA (reference sequence). CDR3 length: 16 amino acids. CDR3 nucleotides: TGCAGTGCTAGAGATTGGAAGGGCACCAGTAGCTACGAGCAGTACTTC. It yields the protein CSARDWKGTSSYEQYF.

This clonotype was seen ten or more times. The CDR3 nucleotides are TGCAGTGCTCAATACGGGACTAGCGGGAGTTCAGATACGCAGTATTTT. Residues: CSAQYGTSGSSDTQYF. The chain combines TRBV20-1 with TRBJ2-3; 14 nucleotides agree with TRBD2. This CDR3 is 16 amino acids long. V lost 5 bases and J lost 4; bases outside the gene matches: 8. Germline CDR1 DFQATT, CDR2 SNEGSKA (reference sequence).

The rearrangement links TRBV7-2 to TRBJ1-1, with TRBD1 identical over 9 bases. The germline CDR1 and CDR2 sequences are SGHTA and FQGNSA. CDR3 length: 13 amino acids. J lost 8 bases, V lost 1 base, and 2 bases had no gene match. This CDR3 reads CASSLEDRGEAFF. CDR3 in DNA: TGTGCCAGCAGCTTAGAGGACAGGGGAGAAGCTTTCTTT.